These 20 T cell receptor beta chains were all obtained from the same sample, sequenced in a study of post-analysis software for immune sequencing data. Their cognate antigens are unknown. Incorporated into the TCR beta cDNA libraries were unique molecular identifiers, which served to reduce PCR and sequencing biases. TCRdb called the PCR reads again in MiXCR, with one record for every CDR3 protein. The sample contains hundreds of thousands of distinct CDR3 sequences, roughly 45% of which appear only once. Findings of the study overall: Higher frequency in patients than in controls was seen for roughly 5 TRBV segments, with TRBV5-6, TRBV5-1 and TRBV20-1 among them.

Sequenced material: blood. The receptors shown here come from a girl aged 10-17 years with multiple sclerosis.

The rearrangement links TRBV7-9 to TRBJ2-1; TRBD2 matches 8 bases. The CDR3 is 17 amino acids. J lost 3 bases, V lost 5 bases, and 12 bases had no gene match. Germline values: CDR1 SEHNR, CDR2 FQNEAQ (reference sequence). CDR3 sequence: CASSPTGGLANYNEQFF. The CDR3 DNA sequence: TGTGCCAGCAGCCCAACGGGGGGGCTAGCGAACTACAATGAGCAGTTCTTC.

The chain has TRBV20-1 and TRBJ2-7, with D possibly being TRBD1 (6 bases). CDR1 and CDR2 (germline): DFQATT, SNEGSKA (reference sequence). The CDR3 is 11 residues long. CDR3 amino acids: CSPGTRYEQYF. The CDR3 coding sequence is TGCAGCCCCGGGACACGCTACGAGCAGTACTTC.

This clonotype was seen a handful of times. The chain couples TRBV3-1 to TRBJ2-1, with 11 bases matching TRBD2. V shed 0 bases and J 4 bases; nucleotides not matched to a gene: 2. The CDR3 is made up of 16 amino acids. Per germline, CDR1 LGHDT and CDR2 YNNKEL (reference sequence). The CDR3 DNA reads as TGTGCCAGCAGCCAAGAGGGGACTAGCGGTTACAATGAGCAGTTCTTC. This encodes CASSQEGTSGYNEQFF.

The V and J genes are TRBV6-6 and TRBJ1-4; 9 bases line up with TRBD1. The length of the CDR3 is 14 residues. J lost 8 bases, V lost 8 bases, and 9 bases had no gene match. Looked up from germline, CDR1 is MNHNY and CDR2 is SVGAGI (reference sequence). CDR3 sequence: CASSDRGIGEKLFF. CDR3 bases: TGTGCCAGCTCGGACAGGGGCATCGGCGAAAAACTGTTTTTT.

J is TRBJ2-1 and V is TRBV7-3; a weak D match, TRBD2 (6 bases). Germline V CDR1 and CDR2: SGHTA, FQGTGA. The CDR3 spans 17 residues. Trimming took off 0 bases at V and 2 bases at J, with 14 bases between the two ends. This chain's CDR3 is CASSLTSGGDTYNEQFF. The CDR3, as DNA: TGTGCCAGCAGCTTAACGTCAGGCGGGGATACCTACAATGAGCAGTTCTTC.

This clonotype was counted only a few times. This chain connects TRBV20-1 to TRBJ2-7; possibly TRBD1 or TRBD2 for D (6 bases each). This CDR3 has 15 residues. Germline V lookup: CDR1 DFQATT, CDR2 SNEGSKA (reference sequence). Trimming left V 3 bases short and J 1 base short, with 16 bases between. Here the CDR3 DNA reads TGCAGTGCTAGTAAGGGGGGCAGCCTATCCTACGAGCAGTACTTC. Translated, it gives CSASKGGSLSYEQYF.

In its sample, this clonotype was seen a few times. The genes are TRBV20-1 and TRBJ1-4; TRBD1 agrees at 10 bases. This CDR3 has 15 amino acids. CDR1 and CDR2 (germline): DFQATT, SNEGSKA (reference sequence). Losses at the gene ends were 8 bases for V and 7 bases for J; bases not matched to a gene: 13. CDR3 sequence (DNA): TGCAGTCCGTCCGGGACAGGGGATATGCGTGAAAAACTGTTTTTT. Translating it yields CSPSGTGDMREKLFF.

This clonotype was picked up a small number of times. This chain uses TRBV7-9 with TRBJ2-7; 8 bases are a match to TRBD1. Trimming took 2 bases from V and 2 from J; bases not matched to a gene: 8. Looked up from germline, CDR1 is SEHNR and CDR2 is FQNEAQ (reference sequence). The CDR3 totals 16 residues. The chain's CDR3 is CASSLLSQGVTYEQYF. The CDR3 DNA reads TGTGCCAGCAGCTTACTCTCACAGGGGGTTACCTACGAGCAGTACTTC. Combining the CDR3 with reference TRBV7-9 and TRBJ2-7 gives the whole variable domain DTGVSQNPRHKITKRGQNVTFRCDPISEHNRLYWYRQTLGQGPEFLTYFQNEAQLEKSRLLSDRFSAERPKGSFSTLEIQRTEQGDSAMYLCASSLLSQGVTYEQYFGPGTRLTVT.

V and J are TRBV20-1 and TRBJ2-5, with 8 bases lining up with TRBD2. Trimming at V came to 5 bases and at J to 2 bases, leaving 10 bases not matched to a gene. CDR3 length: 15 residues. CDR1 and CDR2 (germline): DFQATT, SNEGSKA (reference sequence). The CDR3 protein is CSAPRSTSAQETQYF. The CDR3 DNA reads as TGCAGTGCTCCACGATCGACTAGCGCGCAAGAGACCCAGTACTTC.

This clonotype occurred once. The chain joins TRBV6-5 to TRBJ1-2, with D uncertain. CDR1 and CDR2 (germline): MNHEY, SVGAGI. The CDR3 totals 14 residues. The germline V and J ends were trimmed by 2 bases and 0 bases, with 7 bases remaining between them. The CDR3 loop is CASSYSSANYGYTF. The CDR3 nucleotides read TGTGCCAGCAGTTACAGCTCGGCTAACTATGGCTACACCTTC.

CDR3 nucleotide sequence: TGTGCCAGCAGCCCCGATACTAGTTACAATGAGCAGTTCTTC. It codes for CASSPDTSYNEQFF. The chain uses TRBV7-3 and TRBJ2-1; maybe TRBD2 (5 bases). This CDR3 comprises 14 residues. Trimming took off 5 bases at V and 4 bases at J, with 12 bases between the two ends. The germline V gene encodes CDR1 SGHTA and CDR2 FQGTGA. Variable domain in full (rest from reference TRBV7-3 and TRBJ2-1): GAGVSQTPSNKVTEKGKYVELRCDPISGHTALYWYRQSLGQGPEFLIYFQGTGAADDSGLPNDRFFAVRPEGSVSTLKIQRTERGDSAVYLCASSPDTSYNEQFFGPGTRLTVL.

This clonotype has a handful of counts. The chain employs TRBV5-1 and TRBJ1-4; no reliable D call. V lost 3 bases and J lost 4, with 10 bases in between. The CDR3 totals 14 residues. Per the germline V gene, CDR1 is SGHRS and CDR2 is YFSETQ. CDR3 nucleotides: TGCGCCAGCAGCTCGGATCACCTTAATGAAAAACTGTTTTTT. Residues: CASSSDHLNEKLFF.

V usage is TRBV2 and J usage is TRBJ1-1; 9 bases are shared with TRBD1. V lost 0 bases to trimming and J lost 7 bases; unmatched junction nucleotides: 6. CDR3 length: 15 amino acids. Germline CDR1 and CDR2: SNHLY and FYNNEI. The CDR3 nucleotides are TGTGCCAGCAGTGAAGCATTACAGGGGGCAGGTGAAGCTTTCTTT. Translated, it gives CASSEALQGAGEAFF.

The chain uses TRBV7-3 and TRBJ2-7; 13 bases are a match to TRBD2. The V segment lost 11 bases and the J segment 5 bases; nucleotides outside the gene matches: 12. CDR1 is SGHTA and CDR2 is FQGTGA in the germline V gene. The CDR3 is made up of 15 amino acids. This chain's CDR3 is CAGTLGTSGIHEQYF. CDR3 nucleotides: TGTGCCGGCACCCTAGGGACTAGCGGGATACACGAGCAGTACTTC.

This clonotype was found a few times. The CDR3 sequence: CASSLGAGGTYNEQFF. The CDR3 region has the DNA TGTGCCAGCAGCTTAGGGGCGGGAGGGACCTACAATGAGCAGTTCTTC. The V and J genes are TRBV6-5 and TRBJ2-1, with 9 bases matching TRBD2. V was clipped by 6 bases and J by 2 bases; unmatched bases: 8. Germline CDR1 MNHEY, CDR2 SVGAGI. The CDR3 is 16 residues long.

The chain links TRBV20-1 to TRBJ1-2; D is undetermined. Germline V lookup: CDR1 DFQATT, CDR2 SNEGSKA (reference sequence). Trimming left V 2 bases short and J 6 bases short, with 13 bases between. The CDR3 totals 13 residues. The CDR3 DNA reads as TGCAGTGCTAGAATACCAGGTTACGATGGCTACACCTTC. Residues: CSARIPGYDGYTF.

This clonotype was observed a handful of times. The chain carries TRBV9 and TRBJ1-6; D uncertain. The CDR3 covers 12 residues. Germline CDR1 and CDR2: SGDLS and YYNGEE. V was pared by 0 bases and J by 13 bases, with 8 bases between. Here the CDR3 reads CASSVDGQPLHF. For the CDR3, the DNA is TGTGCCAGCAGCGTAGATGGGCAGCCCCTCCACTTT.

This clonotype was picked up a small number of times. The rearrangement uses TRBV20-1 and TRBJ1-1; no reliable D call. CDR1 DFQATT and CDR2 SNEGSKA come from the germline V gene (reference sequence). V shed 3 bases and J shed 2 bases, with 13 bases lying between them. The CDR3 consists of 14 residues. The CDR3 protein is CSASFETLNTEAFF. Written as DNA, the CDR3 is TGCAGTGCTAGTTTCGAGACACTAAACACTGAAGCTTTCTTT.

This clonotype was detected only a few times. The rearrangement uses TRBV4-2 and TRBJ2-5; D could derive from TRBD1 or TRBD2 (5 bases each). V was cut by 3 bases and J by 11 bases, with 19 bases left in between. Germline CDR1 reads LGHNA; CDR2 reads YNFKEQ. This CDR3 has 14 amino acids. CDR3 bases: TGTGCCAGCAGCCAGAACGGGGCGGGCAATGAGCAGTACTTC. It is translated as CASSQNGAGNEQYF.

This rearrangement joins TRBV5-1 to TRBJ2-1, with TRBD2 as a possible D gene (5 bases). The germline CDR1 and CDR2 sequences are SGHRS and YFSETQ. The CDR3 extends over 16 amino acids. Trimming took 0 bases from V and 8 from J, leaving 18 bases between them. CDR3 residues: CASSLGRALAGDEQFF. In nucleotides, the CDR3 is TGCGCCAGCAGCTTGGGTCGAGCCTTAGCCGGGGATGAGCAGTTCTTC.